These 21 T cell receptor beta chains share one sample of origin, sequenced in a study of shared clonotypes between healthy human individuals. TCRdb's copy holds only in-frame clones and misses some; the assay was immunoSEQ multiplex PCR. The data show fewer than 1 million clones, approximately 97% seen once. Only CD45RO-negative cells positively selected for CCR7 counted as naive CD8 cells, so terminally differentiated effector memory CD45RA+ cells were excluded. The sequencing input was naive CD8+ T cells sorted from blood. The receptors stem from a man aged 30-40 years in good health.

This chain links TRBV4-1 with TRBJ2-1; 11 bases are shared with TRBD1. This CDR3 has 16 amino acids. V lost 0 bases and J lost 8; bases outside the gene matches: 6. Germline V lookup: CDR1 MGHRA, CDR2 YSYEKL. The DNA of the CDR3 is TGCGCCAGCAGCCAAGAGGGGACAGGGGGACGGGATGAGCAGTTCTTC. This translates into CASSQEGTGGRDEQFF.

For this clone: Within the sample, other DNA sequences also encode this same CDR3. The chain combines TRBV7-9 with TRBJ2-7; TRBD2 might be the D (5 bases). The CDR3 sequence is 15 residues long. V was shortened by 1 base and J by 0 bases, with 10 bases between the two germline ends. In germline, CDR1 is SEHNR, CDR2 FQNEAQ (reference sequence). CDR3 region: CASSLEGGNSYEQYF. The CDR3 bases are TGTGCCAGCAGCTTAGAAGGAGGAAACTCCTACGAGCAGTACTTC.

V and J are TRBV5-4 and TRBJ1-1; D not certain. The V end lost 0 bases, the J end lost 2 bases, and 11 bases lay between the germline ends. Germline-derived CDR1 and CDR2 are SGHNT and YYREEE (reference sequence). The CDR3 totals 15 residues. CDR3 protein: CASSLVQTINTEAFF. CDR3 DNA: TGTGCCAGCAGCTTGGTTCAGACAATCAACACTGAAGCTTTCTTT.

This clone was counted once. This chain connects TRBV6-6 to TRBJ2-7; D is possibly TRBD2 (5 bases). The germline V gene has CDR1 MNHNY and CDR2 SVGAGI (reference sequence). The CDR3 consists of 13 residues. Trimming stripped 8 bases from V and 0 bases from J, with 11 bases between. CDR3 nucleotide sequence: TGTGCCAGCGCGATAGGGAGCTCCTACGAGCAGTACTTC. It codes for CASAIGSSYEQYF.

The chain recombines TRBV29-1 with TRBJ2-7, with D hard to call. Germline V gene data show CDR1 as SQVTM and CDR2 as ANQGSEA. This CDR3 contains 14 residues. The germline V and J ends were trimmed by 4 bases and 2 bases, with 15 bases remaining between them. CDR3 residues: CSVAGGPETYEQYF. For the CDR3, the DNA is TGCAGCGTTGCGGGCGGCCCTGAGACCTACGAGCAGTACTTC.

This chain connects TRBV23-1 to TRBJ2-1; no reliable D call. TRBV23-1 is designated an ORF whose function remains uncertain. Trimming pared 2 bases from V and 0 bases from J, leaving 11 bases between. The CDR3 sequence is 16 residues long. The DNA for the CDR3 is TGCGCCAGCAGTCAAGGAGAGGAGCGCTCCTACAATGAGCAGTTCTTC. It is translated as CASSQGEERSYNEQFF.

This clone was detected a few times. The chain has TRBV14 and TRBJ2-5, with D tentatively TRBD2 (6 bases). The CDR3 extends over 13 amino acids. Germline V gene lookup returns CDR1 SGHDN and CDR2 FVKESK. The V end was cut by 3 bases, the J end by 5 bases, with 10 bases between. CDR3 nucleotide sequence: TGTGCCAGCAGCCATGGGACTGGGGAGACCCAGTACTTC. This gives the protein CASSHGTGETQYF.

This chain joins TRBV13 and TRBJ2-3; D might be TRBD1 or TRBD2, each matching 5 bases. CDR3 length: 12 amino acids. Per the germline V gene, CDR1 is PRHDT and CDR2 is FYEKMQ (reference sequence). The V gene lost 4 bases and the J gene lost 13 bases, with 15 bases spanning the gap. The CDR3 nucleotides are TGTGCCAGCAGCTACGTAGGCGAGGGGAAGTATTTT. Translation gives CASSYVGEGKYF.

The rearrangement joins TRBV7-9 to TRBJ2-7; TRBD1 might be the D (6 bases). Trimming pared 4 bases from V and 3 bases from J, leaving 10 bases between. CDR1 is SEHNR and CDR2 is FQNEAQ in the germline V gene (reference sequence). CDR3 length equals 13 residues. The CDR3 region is CASSSDSFYEQYF. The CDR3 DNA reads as TGTGCCAGCAGCTCGGACAGTTTCTACGAGCAGTACTTC.

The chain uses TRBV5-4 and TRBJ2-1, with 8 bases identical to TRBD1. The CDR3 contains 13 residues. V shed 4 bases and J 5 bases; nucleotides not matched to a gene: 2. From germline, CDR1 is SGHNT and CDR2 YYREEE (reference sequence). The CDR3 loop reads CASSATGDNEQFF. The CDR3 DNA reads TGTGCCAGCAGCGCGACAGGGGACAATGAGCAGTTCTTC. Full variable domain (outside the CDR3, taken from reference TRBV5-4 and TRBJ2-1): ETGVTQSPTHLIKTRGQQVTLRCSSQSGHNTVSWYQQALGQGPQFIFQYYREEENGRGNFPPRFSGLQFPNYSSELNVNALELDDSALYLCASSATGDNEQFFGPGTRLTVL.

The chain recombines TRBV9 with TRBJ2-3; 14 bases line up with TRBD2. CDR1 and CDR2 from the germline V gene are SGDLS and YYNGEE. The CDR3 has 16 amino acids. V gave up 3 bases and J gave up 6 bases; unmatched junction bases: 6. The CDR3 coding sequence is TGTGCCAGCAGCGCCGGGACTAGCGGGAGAAGCGATACGCAGTATTTT. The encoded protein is CASSAGTSGRSDTQYF.

CDR3 DNA sequence: TGTGCCACCAGCACCTCGGACGGGAACACTGAAGCTTTCTTT. Translation gives CATSTSDGNTEAFF. This chain links TRBV15 with TRBJ1-1, with D hard to call. Germline-derived CDR1 and CDR2 are LNHNV and YYDKDF (reference sequence). The CDR3 has 14 residues. Trimming left V 4 bases short and J 1 base short, with 10 bases between.

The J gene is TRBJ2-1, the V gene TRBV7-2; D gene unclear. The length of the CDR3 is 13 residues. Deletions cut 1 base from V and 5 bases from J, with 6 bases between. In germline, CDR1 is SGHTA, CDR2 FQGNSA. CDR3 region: CASSLGPNNEQFF. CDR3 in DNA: TGTGCCAGCAGCTTAGGGCCTAACAATGAGCAGTTCTTC.

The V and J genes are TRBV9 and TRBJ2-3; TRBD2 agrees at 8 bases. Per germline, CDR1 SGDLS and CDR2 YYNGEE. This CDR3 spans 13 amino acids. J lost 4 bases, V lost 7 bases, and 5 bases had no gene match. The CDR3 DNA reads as TGTGCCAGCGGCGCGGGAGGATCAGATACGCAGTATTTT. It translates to CASGAGGSDTQYF.

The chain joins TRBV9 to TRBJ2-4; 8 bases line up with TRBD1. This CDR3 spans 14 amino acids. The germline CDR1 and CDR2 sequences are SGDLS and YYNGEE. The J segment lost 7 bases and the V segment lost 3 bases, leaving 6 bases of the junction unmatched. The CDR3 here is CASSAGTGWNIQYF. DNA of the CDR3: TGTGCCAGCAGCGCGGGGACAGGATGGAACATTCAGTACTTC.

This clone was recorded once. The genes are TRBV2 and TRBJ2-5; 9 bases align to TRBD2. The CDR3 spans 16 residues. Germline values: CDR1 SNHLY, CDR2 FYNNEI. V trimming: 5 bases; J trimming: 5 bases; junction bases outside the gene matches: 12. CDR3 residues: CASSPWGSGSAETQYF. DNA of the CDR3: TGTGCCAGCAGTCCGTGGGGTAGCGGGAGCGCGGAGACCCAGTACTTC.

The DNA of the CDR3 is TGTGCCAGCAGTTACGGGCAGGGAGAAAACGCTTTCTTT. This encodes CASSYGQGENAFF. The chain recombines TRBV6-5 with TRBJ1-1, with D tentatively TRBD1 (5 bases). Trimming took off 2 bases at V and 11 bases at J, with 15 bases between the two ends. Germline assignment: CDR1 MNHEY and CDR2 SVGAGI. The CDR3 runs to 13 residues.

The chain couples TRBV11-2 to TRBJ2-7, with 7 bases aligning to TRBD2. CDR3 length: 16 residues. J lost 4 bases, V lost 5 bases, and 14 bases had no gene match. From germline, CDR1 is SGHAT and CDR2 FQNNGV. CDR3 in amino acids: CASSPDRAGVMYEQYF. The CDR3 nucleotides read TGTGCCAGCAGCCCCGATAGGGCGGGAGTCATGTACGAGCAGTACTTC.

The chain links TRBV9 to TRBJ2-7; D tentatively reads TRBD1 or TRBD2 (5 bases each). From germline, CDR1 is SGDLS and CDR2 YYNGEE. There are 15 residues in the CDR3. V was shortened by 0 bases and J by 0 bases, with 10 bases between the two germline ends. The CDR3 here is CASSVDGTLSYEQYF. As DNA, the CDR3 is TGTGCCAGCAGCGTAGATGGGACCCTCTCCTACGAGCAGTACTTC.

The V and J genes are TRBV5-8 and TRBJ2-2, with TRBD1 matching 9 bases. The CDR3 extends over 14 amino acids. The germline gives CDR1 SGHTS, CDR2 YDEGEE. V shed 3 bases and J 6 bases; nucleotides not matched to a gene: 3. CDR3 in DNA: TGTGCCAGCAGCTCGCGGACAGGGGCCGGGGAGCTGTTTTTT. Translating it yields CASSSRTGAGELFF. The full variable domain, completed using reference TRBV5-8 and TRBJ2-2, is EAGVTQSPTHLIKTRGQQATLRCSPISGHTSVYWYQQALGLGLQFLLWYDEGEERNRGNFPPRFSGRQFPNYSSELNVNALELEDSALYLCASSSRTGAGELFFGEGSRLTVL.

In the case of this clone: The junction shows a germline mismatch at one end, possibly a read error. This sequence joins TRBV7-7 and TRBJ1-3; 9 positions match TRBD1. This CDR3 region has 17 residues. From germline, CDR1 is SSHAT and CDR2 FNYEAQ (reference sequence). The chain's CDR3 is CASILDGRDREGNTIYF. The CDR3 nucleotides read TGTGCTAGCATCCTTGACGGCCGGGACAGGGAAGGAAACACCATATATTTT.